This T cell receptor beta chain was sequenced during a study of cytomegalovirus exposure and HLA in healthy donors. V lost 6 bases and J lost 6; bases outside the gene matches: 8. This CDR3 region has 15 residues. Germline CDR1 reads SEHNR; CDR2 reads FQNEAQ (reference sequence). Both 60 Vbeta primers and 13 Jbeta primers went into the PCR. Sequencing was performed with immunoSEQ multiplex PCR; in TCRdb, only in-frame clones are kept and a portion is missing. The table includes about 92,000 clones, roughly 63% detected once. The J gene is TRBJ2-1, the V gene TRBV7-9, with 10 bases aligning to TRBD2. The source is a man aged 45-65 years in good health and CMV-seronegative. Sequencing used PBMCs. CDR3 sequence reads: CASSWSGRAVNEQFF. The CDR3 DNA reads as TGTGCCAGCAGTTGGAGCGGGAGGGCAGTCAATGAGCAGTTCTTC. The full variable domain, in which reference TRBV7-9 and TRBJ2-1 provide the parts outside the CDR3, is DTGVSQNPRHKITKRGQNVTFRCDPISEHNRLYWYRQTLGQGPEFLTYFQNEAQLEKSRLLSDRFSAERPKGSFSTLEIQRTEQGDSAMYLCASSWSGRAVNEQFFGPGTRLTVL.